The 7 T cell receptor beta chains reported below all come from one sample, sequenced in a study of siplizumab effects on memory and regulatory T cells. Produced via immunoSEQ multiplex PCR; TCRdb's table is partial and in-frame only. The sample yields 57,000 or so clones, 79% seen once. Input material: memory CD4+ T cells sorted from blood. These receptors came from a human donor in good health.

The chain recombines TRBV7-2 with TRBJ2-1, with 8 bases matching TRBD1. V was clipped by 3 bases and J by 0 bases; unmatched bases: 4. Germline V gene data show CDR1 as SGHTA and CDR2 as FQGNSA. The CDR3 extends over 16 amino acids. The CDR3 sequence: CASSFSGGSSYNEQFF. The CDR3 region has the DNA TGTGCCAGCAGCTTTTCAGGGGGCAGCTCCTACAATGAGCAGTTCTTC.

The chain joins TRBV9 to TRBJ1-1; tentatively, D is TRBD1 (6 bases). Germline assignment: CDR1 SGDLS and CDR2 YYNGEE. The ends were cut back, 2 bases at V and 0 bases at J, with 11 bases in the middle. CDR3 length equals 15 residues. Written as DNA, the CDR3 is TGTGCCAGCAGCGTGGCAGGGGACATGAACACTGAAGCTTTCTTT. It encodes CASSVAGDMNTEAFF. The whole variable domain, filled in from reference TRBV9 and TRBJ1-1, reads DSGVTQTPKHLITATGQRVTLRCSPRSGDLSVYWYQQSLDQGLQFLIQYYNGEERAKGNILERFSAQQFPDLHSELNLSSLELGDSALYFCASSVAGDMNTEAFFGQGTRLTVV.

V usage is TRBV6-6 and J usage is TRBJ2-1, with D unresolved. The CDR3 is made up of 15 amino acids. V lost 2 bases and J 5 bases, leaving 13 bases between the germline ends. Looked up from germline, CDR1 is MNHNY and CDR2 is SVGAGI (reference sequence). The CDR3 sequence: CASSYAYGGDNEQFF. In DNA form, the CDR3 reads TGTGCCAGCAGTTACGCATACGGCGGAGACAATGAGCAGTTCTTC.

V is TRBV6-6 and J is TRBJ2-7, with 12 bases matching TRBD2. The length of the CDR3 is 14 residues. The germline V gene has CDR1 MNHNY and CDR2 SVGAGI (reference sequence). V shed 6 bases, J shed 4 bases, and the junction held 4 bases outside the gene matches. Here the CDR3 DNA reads TGTGCCAGCAGCCCCGGACTAGCGGGGTACGAGCAGTACTTC. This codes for CASSPGLAGYEQYF.

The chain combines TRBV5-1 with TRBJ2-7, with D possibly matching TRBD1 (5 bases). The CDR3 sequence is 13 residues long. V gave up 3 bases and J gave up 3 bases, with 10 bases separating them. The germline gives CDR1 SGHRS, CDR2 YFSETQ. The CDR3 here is CASSSTGVYEQYF. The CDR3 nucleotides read TGCGCCAGCAGCTCAACAGGCGTCTACGAGCAGTACTTC.

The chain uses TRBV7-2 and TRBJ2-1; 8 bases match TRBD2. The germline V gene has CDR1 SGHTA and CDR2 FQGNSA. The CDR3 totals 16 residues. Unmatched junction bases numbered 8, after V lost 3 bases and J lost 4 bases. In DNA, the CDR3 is TGTGCCAGCAGCTTCCCGCGGGGGGTGGGGTACAATGAGCAGTTCTTC. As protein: CASSFPRGVGYNEQFF.

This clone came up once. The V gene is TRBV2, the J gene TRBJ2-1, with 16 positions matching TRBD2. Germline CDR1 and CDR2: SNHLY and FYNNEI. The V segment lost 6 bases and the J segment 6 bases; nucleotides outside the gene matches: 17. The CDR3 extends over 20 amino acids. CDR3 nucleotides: TGTGCCAGCAGAGAGCTGGCGCCGGGACTAGCGGGGGGGCACAGCAATGAGCAGTTCTTC. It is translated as CASRELAPGLAGGHSNEQFF.